A single sample is the source of the 32 T cell receptor beta chains below, sequenced in a study of T-cell memory formation after mild COVID-19. TCRdb reanalysed the 5' RACE reads using MiXCR and keeps one entry per CDR3 protein. The data contain approximately 390,000 distinct CDR3 sequences, about 15% of them seen just once; the ten biggest clones take up under 25%. Sequencing was carried out using PBMCs or a T cell subset sorted from them (not recorded which). These receptors were taken from a young man who had mild COVID-19 (a few samples of this study predate the infection). Cell type and time point are not known.

This clonotype appeared a few times. The rearrangement joins TRBV12-3 or TRBV12-4 to TRBJ2-3; D uncertain. V shed 3 bases and J shed 0 bases, with 7 bases lying between them. CDR3 length equals 14 residues. The CDR3 sequence: CASSFTRSTDTQYF. The CDR3, as DNA: TGTGCCAGCAGTTTTACCCGCAGCACAGATACGCAGTATTTT.

This chain uses TRBV4-2 with TRBJ2-2, with TRBD2 matching 10 bases. This CDR3 has 15 residues. Germline V CDR1 and CDR2: LGHNA, YNFKEQ. Trimming took 0 bases from V and 7 from J; bases not matched to a gene: 2. This CDR3 reads CASSQEPSGGGELFF. CDR3 nucleotides: TGTGCCAGCAGCCAAGAGCCTAGCGGGGGCGGGGAGCTGTTTTTT.

CDR3 DNA sequence: TGTGCCAGCAGTTACTCGATCGGGACAGGGGACACTGAAGCTTTCTTT. Encoded protein: CASSYSIGTGDTEAFF. The chain recombines TRBV6-2 or TRBV6-3 with TRBJ1-1; TRBD1 matches 10 bases. Germline V gene lookup returns CDR1 MNHEY and CDR2 SVGEGT. This CDR3 has 16 amino acids. V gave up 0 bases and J gave up 3 bases; unmatched junction bases: 4.

The chain is built from TRBV6-1 and TRBJ2-1; D is tentatively TRBD1 or TRBD2 (6 bases each). The CDR3 covers 13 residues. Germline CDR1 reads MNHNS; CDR2 reads SASEGT. Trimming cost V 7 bases and J 10 bases, with 17 bases left between them. CDR3 loop: CASTLRGAGEQFF. CDR3 in DNA: TGTGCCAGCACTCTTAGGGGGGCCGGAGAGCAGTTCTTC.

This clonotype has just a few counts. The gene calls are TRBV20-1 and TRBJ2-3; 7 nucleotides agree with TRBD1. Germline CDR1 is DFQATT and CDR2 is SNEGSKA (reference sequence). The CDR3 loop spans 15 amino acids. Trimming removed 4 bases from V and 0 bases from J; junction bases left unmatched: 7. CDR3 protein: CSANPGTASTDTQYF. Here the CDR3 DNA reads TGCAGTGCTAACCCCGGGACAGCCAGCACAGATACGCAGTATTTT.

This clonotype was seen at least ten times. V is TRBV12-3 or TRBV12-4 and J is TRBJ1-6; TRBD1 is a possible D gene (6 bases). This CDR3 is 13 amino acids long. Trimming removed 3 bases at V and 8 bases at J, with 8 bases between. CDR3 residues: CASSLAGDSPLHF. The CDR3 bases are TGTGCCAGCAGTTTGGCAGGGGATTCACCCCTCCACTTT.

This chain links TRBV3-1 with TRBJ2-2; D unresolved. V lost 1 base and J lost 9, with 6 bases in between. The germline V gene encodes CDR1 LGHDT and CDR2 YNNKEL (reference sequence). This CDR3 comprises 12 residues. CDR3 protein: CASSQGSRELFF. CDR3 bases: TGTGCCAGCAGCCAAGGATCCCGGGAGCTGTTTTTT.

The chain uses TRBV4-1 and TRBJ1-4; no definite D call. V lost 1 base, J lost 5 bases, and 8 bases lay in between. This CDR3 is 14 amino acids long. Germline loops: CDR1 MGHRA, CDR2 YSYEKL. The CDR3, as DNA: TGCGCCAGCAGCCAAGTTTTGTTCAATGAAAAACTGTTTTTT. This sequence encodes CASSQVLFNEKLFF.

In its sample, this clonotype was seen a few times. The chain joins TRBV12-3 or TRBV12-4 to TRBJ1-6, with 7 bases that match TRBD1. V dropped 2 bases and J dropped 7; count of bases not matched to a gene: 11. CDR3 length: 17 residues. The chain's CDR3 is CASSLRFPTGDNSPLHF. The CDR3 coding sequence is TGTGCCAGCAGTTTAAGGTTCCCTACAGGGGACAATTCACCCCTCCACTTT.

This clonotype was picked up a small number of times. The chain links TRBV6-6 to TRBJ1-2, with unresolved D. This CDR3 region has 16 residues. The germline V and J ends were trimmed by 0 bases and 8 bases, with 19 bases remaining between them. Germline V CDR1 and CDR2: MNHNY, SVGAGI (reference sequence). CDR3 DNA sequence: TGTGCCAGCAGTTACTCGTTGGACGGGAGCGGACGAGGCTACACCTTC. This gives the protein CASSYSLDGSGRGYTF.

V gene TRBV4-2 combines with J gene TRBJ2-3; D possibly corresponds to TRBD2 (5 bases). V was clipped by 1 base and J by 4 bases, with 12 bases between them. CDR1 is LGHNA and CDR2 is YNFKEQ in the germline V gene. This CDR3 has 15 residues. The CDR3 bases are TGTGCCAGCAGCCAAGGGAGGTGGGTGGCAGATACGCAGTATTTT. It encodes CASSQGRWVADTQYF.

CDR3 DNA sequence: TGTGCCAGCAGCCAAGATTTAGGTTGGGATACGCAGTATTTT. It codes for CASSQDLGWDTQYF. The chain links TRBV4-2 to TRBJ2-3; D is uncertain. V lost 0 bases to trimming and J lost 6 bases, with 10 bases between them. This CDR3 comprises 14 residues. Germline CDR1 LGHNA, CDR2 YNFKEQ.

V usage is TRBV5-1 and J usage is TRBJ2-6; possible D gene TRBD1, 6 bases. The length of the CDR3 is 14 residues. V shed 6 bases and J shed 1 base, with 8 bases lying between them. Germline V gene data show CDR1 as SGHRS and CDR2 as YFSETQ. DNA of the CDR3: TGCGCCAGCATGGGGACATCTGGGGCCAACGTCCTGACTTTC. Encoded protein: CASMGTSGANVLTF. The full variable domain, in which reference TRBV5-1 and TRBJ2-6 provide the parts outside the CDR3, is KAGVTQTPRYLIKTRGQQVTLSCSPISGHRSVSWYQQTPGQGLQFLFEYFSETQRNKGNFPGRFSGRQFSNSRSEMNVSTLELGDSALYLCASMGTSGANVLTFGAGSRLTVL.

This clonotype was seen a few times. The chain links TRBV7-6 to TRBJ2-1; D may be TRBD1 (6 bases). There are 17 residues in the CDR3. Germline V lookup: CDR1 SGHVS, CDR2 FNYEAQ. V was cut by 1 base and J by 1 base, with 14 bases left in between. The CDR3 is CASSLGPQGTSYNEQFF. The CDR3, as DNA: TGTGCCAGCAGCTTAGGCCCGCAGGGGACGTCCTACAATGAGCAGTTCTTC.

This clonotype showed up just a few times. The chain links TRBV6-6 to TRBJ1-1; no definite D call. Germline V lookup: CDR1 MNHNY, CDR2 SVGAGI (reference sequence). V lost 6 bases to trimming and J lost 8 bases, with 16 bases between them. The CDR3 has 13 residues. The CDR3 DNA follows: TGTGCCAGCAGCTCGAACCAGCGTGAAGAAGCTTTCTTT. As protein: CASSSNQREEAFF.

This clonotype appeared a few times. J is TRBJ1-1 and V is TRBV7-3; D is ambiguous. The CDR3 covers 13 residues. V was cut by 2 bases and J by 8 bases, with 12 bases left in between. Germline CDR1 SGHTA, CDR2 FQGTGA. The CDR3 sequence: CASSLLSGSEAFF. The DNA of the CDR3 is TGTGCCAGCAGCTTACTTTCAGGTTCCGAAGCTTTCTTT.

J is TRBJ2-5 and V is TRBV20-1; TRBD1 agrees at 10 bases. The length of the CDR3 is 16 residues. The germline V gene has CDR1 DFQATT and CDR2 SNEGSKA (reference sequence). V gave up 3 bases and J gave up 5 bases; unmatched junction bases: 12. CDR3 loop: CSARTPGQGSGETQYF. The CDR3 DNA follows: TGCAGTGCTAGGACTCCGGGACAGGGGAGCGGGGAGACCCAGTACTTC.

Only a few counts were recorded for this clonotype. This chain links TRBV27 with TRBJ2-3; 14 bases fit TRBD2. V dropped 1 base and J dropped 0; count of bases not matched to a gene: 6. Germline V gives CDR1 MNHEY, CDR2 SMNVEV (reference sequence). CDR3 length: 19 residues. CDR3 loop: CASSLWGTSGGPSTDTQYF. The CDR3 DNA sequence: TGTGCCAGCAGTTTATGGGGGACTAGCGGGGGCCCCAGCACAGATACGCAGTATTTT.

A few counts support this clonotype. This chain uses TRBV5-1 with TRBJ1-2; D not resolved. Germline lookup yields CDR1 SGHRS and CDR2 YFSETQ. The CDR3 sequence is 14 residues long. Trimming removed 0 bases at V and 5 bases at J, with 11 bases between. Written as DNA, the CDR3 is TGCGCCAGCAGCTTGGGAGAAACGTCATATGGCTACACCTTC. It specifies CASSLGETSYGYTF.

This clonotype was seen a handful of times. V gene TRBV7-9 combines with J gene TRBJ2-7, with D hard to call. V lost 1 base to trimming and J lost 4 bases, with 8 bases between them. From germline, CDR1 is SEHNR and CDR2 FQNEAQ (reference sequence). The CDR3 extends over 13 amino acids. CDR3 nucleotides: TGTGCCAGCAGCTTAGAGGGCAGATACGAGCAGTACTTC. Encoded protein: CASSLEGRYEQYF.

V gene TRBV7-8 combines with J gene TRBJ1-6; D possibly corresponds to TRBD1 (5 bases). This CDR3 is built from 15 residues. Between the trimmed V and J ends, which lost 7 bases and 5 bases, there was a span of 15 bases. CDR1 is SGHVS and CDR2 is FQNEAQ in the germline V gene. The CDR3 DNA sequence: TGTGCCAGCAAGGGTTCCGGCAGGGATAATTCACCCCTCCACTTT. As protein: CASKGSGRDNSPLHF.

In its sample, this clonotype was seen a few times. The chain couples TRBV11-2 to TRBJ2-1; 13 bases fit TRBD2. Trimming took 5 bases from V and 9 from J; bases not matched to a gene: 10. CDR1 and CDR2 from the germline V gene are SGHAT and FQNNGV. The length of the CDR3 is 16 residues. The chain's CDR3 is CASSRRTSGGDGEQFF. The CDR3 nucleotides read TGTGCCAGCAGCCGAAGGACTAGCGGGGGTGATGGTGAGCAGTTCTTC. Together with reference TRBV11-2 and TRBJ2-1, the CDR3 gives the full variable domain: EAGVAQSPRYKIIEKRQSVAFWCNPISGHATLYWYQQILGQGPKLLIQFQNNGVVDDSQLPKDRFSAERLKGVDSTLKIQPAKLEDSAVYLCASSRRTSGGDGEQFFGPGTRLTVL.

V and J are TRBV9 and TRBJ2-7, with D maybe TRBD2 (6 bases). V lost 4 bases and J 2 bases, leaving 13 bases between the germline ends. In germline, CDR1 is SGDLS, CDR2 YYNGEE. The CDR3 contains 14 residues. CDR3 bases: TGTGCCAGCAGCCAAACTAGCATCCCCTACGAGCAGTACTTC. Encoded protein: CASSQTSIPYEQYF.

In its sample, this clonotype was seen once. This rearrangement joins TRBV6-4 to TRBJ2-1; 14 nucleotides agree with TRBD2. Per germline, CDR1 MRHNA and CDR2 SNTAGT. Losses at the gene ends were 6 bases for V and 6 bases for J; bases not matched to a gene: 7. The CDR3 sequence is 16 residues long. The CDR3 DNA sequence: TGTGCCAGCAGCGGGGCCGGGACTAGCGGGAGCAATGAGCAGTTCTTC. Protein sequence: CASSGAGTSGSNEQFF.

The chain joins TRBV29-1 to TRBJ1-1; D gene uncertain. V was cut by 5 bases and J by 11 bases, with 12 bases left in between. This CDR3 contains 10 residues. The germline V gene has CDR1 SQVTM and CDR2 ANQGSEA. The CDR3 protein is CSVLHRYAFF. Written as DNA, the CDR3 is TGCAGCGTTTTACACCGATATGCTTTCTTT.

This clonotype was seen ten or more times. The rearrangement uses TRBV12-3 or TRBV12-4 and TRBJ2-7, with 8 bases lining up with TRBD1. CDR3 length equals 14 residues. V lost 6 bases, J lost 5 bases, and 9 bases stayed unmatched. CDR3 protein: CASSSRTGTNEQYF. The DNA for the CDR3 is TGTGCCAGCAGCTCCAGGACAGGGACGAACGAGCAGTACTTC.

The chain joins TRBV5-1 to TRBJ1-1; D may be TRBD1 (5 bases). The CDR3 contains 14 residues. Germline V gene data show CDR1 as SGHRS and CDR2 as YFSETQ. Between the trimmed V and J ends, which lost 3 bases and 0 bases, there was a span of 9 bases. Written as DNA, the CDR3 is TGCGCCAGCAGCTCGACAGAAATGAACACTGAAGCTTTCTTT. Its protein product is CASSSTEMNTEAFF.

V is TRBV11-2 and J is TRBJ2-2; TRBD1 matches at 9 bases. The germline V gene has CDR1 SGHAT and CDR2 FQNNGV. This CDR3 region has 16 residues. Germline trimming cut 1 base from V and 6 bases from J; bases unmatched to any gene: 6. In DNA, the CDR3 is TGTGCCAGCAGCTTAGCCGTTACAGGGGGCCCCGGGGAGCTGTTTTTT. Translating gives CASSLAVTGGPGELFF.

This clonotype occurred a few times. The chain recombines TRBV9 with TRBJ2-7; unclear D gene. The CDR3 is 13 amino acids. The germline V gene has CDR1 SGDLS and CDR2 YYNGEE. V lost 6 bases, J lost 2 bases, and 12 bases lay in between. The CDR3, as DNA: TGTGCCAGCATCGCCGGTGGCCCCTACGAGCAGTACGTC. This gives the protein CASIAGGPYEQYV.

This clonotype was counted a few times. The chain carries TRBV19 and TRBJ1-1; TRBD1 might be the D (5 bases). The CDR3 contains 14 residues. V was trimmed by 3 bases and J by 1 base, leaving 9 bases between them. Germline values: CDR1 LNHDA, CDR2 SQIVND (reference sequence). For the CDR3, the DNA is TGTGCCAGTAGTATGGCCGGGGCGAACACTGAAGCTTTCTTT. This sequence encodes CASSMAGANTEAFF.

This clonotype was detected a few times. V usage is TRBV7-3 and J usage is TRBJ1-5; 9 bases are a match to TRBD1. Trimming took 5 bases from V and 11 from J; bases not matched to a gene: 7. Germline CDR1 SGHTA, CDR2 FQGTGA. This CDR3 spans 13 amino acids. The DNA for the CDR3 is TGTGCCAGCAGCCCCGGGACAGGGTCAGCCCAGCATTTT. The encoded protein is CASSPGTGSAQHF.

The V call is TRBV11-2, the J call TRBJ1-5, with D unresolved. The V and J ends lost 5 bases and 5 bases respectively, with 10 bases between them. There are 13 residues in the CDR3. Germline-derived CDR1 and CDR2 are SGHAT and FQNNGV. CDR3 residues: CASSARLDQPQHF. The DNA of the CDR3 is TGTGCCAGCAGCGCCAGACTAGATCAGCCCCAGCATTTT.